The present entry profiles one TCR beta chain with its context. Its target is not known. This sample is drawn from a study of cytomegalovirus exposure and HLA in healthy donors. Donors counted as nominally healthy when sampled, yet unrecorded immune exposures were likely. Study conclusions and caveats: Common viral pathogens (according to a later analysis) appeared linked to several of the most significant clusters. Under in vitro conditions, a few CMV-associated chains were confirmed as specific for CMV antigens. Productive rates of about 90% or about 30% were seen for most TCR beta V segments in an earlier analysis.

Trimming took 1 base from V and 6 from J, leaving 22 bases between them. The CDR3 is 18 residues long. Germline CDR1 and CDR2: SGHNT and YENEEA. Primers included in the PCR were 60 Vbeta and 13 Jbeta primers. Sequencing was performed with immunoSEQ multiplex PCR; in TCRdb, only in-frame clones are kept and a portion is missing. The sample consists of 100,000 to 150,000 clones, roughly 82% of them appearing once. The TCR originated in a boy between 10 and 17 years old in good health and CMV-seronegative. The chain couples TRBV11-3 to TRBJ1-5; a possible D gene is TRBD1 (6 bases). Sequenced: PBMCs. The CDR3 spells CASSLGLTRGGVGQPQHF. For the CDR3, the DNA is TGTGCCAGCAGCTTAGGACTAACGCGAGGGGGGGTTGGTCAGCCCCAGCATTTT.